This section outlines one T cell receptor beta chain sequence together with its context. This clone was detected only once. Its antigen is still unknown. The record has no base qualities; no much larger clone is one base away. With the immunoSEQ assay, which is a bias-controlled multiplex PCR relying on V- and J-specific primers, TCR beta CDR3 regions were amplified from genomic DNA. In a second PCR step, a proprietary barcode and Illumina adapter sequences were attached to the CDR3 amplicons. CDR3 libraries were sequenced on an Illumina MiSeq instrument. Per the original workflow: Export and quality control were done with immunoSEQ Analyzer 3.0, while downstream analyses used R Bioconductor and Immunarch. Only productive rearrangements within the normalized downsampled data set were used in the calculation of repertoire metrics. In the normalized cohort, clonotypes with more than 5 templates were defined as pathologically expanded. The Inverse Simpson Index served as the measure of repertoire diversity. The non-normalized data set was used for CMV-specificity analyses so that all clonotypes could be captured. Sourced from immuneACCESS, this table was stored by TCRdb with only in-frame sequences that have V and J called. A share of the clones is absent; for the studies checked, an unresolved V gene accounts for under half, and the remainder has no known explanation. V, J and clone size are those of that table, while D and trimming were read from the DNA. The sample records around 15,000 clones, about 83% of which are singletons. Roughly 4.2% of the sample goes to the ten largest clones.

The time point label, read with the paper, signifies: 100 days after allo-HCT. Blood from recipients was drawn about 28 days before transplant and again at days 30, 100 and 180 after transplant. Using Nuclei Lysis Solution, genomic DNA was extracted from unfractionated peripheral blood mononuclear cells that were either fresh or cryopreserved. This record comes from a study of T cell clonotyping in hematopoietic cell transplantation (dated by TCRdb to 2020 to 2023). For context, the study as a whole: A total of more than 110 blood samples were gathered in the study from under 40 consecutive transplant recipients along with their related donors. Patients were recruited between September 2015 and January 2017 and followed until late 2020 or death.

Here is what the overall study found, with its caveats: The sample size was limited, and because cells were not sorted, the contributions of CD4 and CD8 repertoires could not be separated. After transplant, TCR diversity in recipients dropped, and pathologically expanded clonotypes increased progressively from day 30 to day 180. Broader TCR repertoire diversity after transplant was predicted by Inverse Simpson Index values from donors and from recipients before transplant. Just a small fraction of recipient repertoires overlapped with donor repertoires, and more than 95% appeared de novo at the given depth.

The CDR1 and CDR2 encoded by the germline V gene are SGHNT and YENEEA. Trimming accounts for 4 bases at V and 6 bases at J, while the number of junction bases matched to no gene is 14. The CDR3 sequence holds 16 residues, the cysteine and phenylalanine included. The sequence is cut down to CDR3 DNA, 48 bases in frame from base 1. The receptor was derived from a male patient aged 60 to 75 who had an allogeneic stem cell transplant from a related donor, so the T cells may come from the graft donor. Some clones in this sample may be carry-over from other donors' samples. The rearranged chain carries TRBV11-3 and TRBJ2-7; the junction holds 8 bases that match TRBD2. The specimen comprised PBMCs, sampled 100 days after allogeneic stem cell transplant. The DNA sequence is as follows: TGTGCCAGCAGCTACCTAGTCGGGGGGGCCGGTGGCGAGCAGTACTTC. It is translated as CASSYLVGGAGGEQYF.